These 15 T cell receptor beta chains were sequenced from one sample in a study of regulatory T cells in long-lasting Graves disease. This sample's time point: newly diagnosed GD, antithyroid drugs for less than 3 months. Construction of the TCR library relied on RNA isolated from PBMCs. Arm-PCR of CDR3 regions and iRepertoire HTBI primers were used to build TCR beta libraries. Via MiXCR, TCRdb re-called the multiplex PCR reads, giving one row per CDR3 protein. The table shows some 370,000 distinct CDR3 sequences, with 12% occurring only once. The same sample was also used in a study of T cells in Graves' hyperthyroidism and ophthalmopathy.

The material was peripheral blood mononuclear cells (PBMCs), obtained at new diagnosis, from a patient treated with antithyroid drugs. The receptors stem from a woman between 18 and 29 years old with Graves disease.

This clonotype was observed many times. The rearrangement links TRBV6-1 to TRBJ2-2; the D is unclear. Trimming took 6 bases from V and 4 from J, leaving 18 bases between them. The V gene's germline CDR1 is MNHNS and CDR2 SASEGT. The CDR3 has 16 amino acids. The DNA for the CDR3 is TGTGCCAGCAGCCCCGCAAGTGGCTCCCCCACCGGGGAGCTGTTTTTT. Its translation: CASSPASGSPTGELFF.

This clonotype was seen repeatedly, ten times or more. The V gene is TRBV20-1, the J gene TRBJ2-3, with D perhaps matching TRBD1 or TRBD2 (5 bases each). The CDR3 is 14 residues long. Per the germline V gene, CDR1 is DFQATT and CDR2 is SNEGSKA (reference sequence). Trimming shortened V by 6 bases and J by 7 bases, and 20 bases separated the two germline ends. The chain's CDR3 is CSARGPLGAHTQYF. DNA for the CDR3: TGCAGTGCACGGGGCCCCCTCGGGGCGCATACGCAGTATTTT.

Comments on this clonotype: The CDR3 carries no conserved terminal phenylalanine or tryptophan, so it likely arises from a read error. This rearrangement joins TRBV7-2 to TRBJ2-1, with D uncertain. The CDR3 length is 14 residues. Germline V CDR1 and CDR2: SGHTA, FQGNSA. Here the CDR3 DNA reads TGCGCCAGCATTCCCTTTTTGGGCAACAATGAGCAGTTCTCC. Its translation is CASIPFLGNNEQFS.

This clonotype was seen ten or more times. The chain joins TRBV15 to TRBJ2-1; D might be TRBD2 (6 bases). CDR3 length equals 15 residues. Trimming pared 4 bases from V and 7 bases from J, leaving 17 bases between. Germline V gene lookup returns CDR1 LNHNV and CDR2 YYDKDF (reference sequence). The CDR3 here is CATSIPGLGRNEQFF. DNA of the CDR3: TGTGCCACCAGCATCCCGGGACTCGGGAGAAATGAGCAGTTCTTC.

This clonotype was seen at least ten times. The genes are TRBV12-3 or TRBV12-4 and TRBJ2-7; D is unresolved. There are 13 residues in the CDR3. V gave up 5 bases and J gave up 0 bases, with 8 bases separating them. This chain's CDR3 is CASSVTVSYEQYV. As DNA, the CDR3 is TGTGCCAGCAGTGTGACGGTCTCCTACGAGCAGTACGTC.

This clonotype was found many times. The chain couples TRBV28 to TRBJ2-7, with 10 bases matching TRBD1. The CDR3 length is 16 residues. Germline trimming cut 4 bases from V and 3 bases from J; bases unmatched to any gene: 9. Germline V gene lookup returns CDR1 MDHEN and CDR2 SYDVKM. The CDR3 DNA sequence: TGTGCCAGCAGTTGGGACAGGGGTGAGGGAGGCTACGAGCAGTACTTC. It is translated as CASSWDRGEGGYEQYF.

This clonotype was seen ten or more times. The chain links TRBV12-3 or TRBV12-4 to TRBJ2-1; tentative D call: TRBD1 (6 bases). The V and J ends lost 5 bases and 8 bases respectively, with 19 bases between them. This CDR3 has 15 amino acids. CDR3 in amino acids: CASSPGTLIRHEQFF. The DNA for the CDR3 is TGTGCCAGCAGTCCCGGGACATTAATAAGGCATGAGCAGTTCTTC.

This clonotype has ten or more counts. J is TRBJ2-5 and V is TRBV4-2; D uncertain. V was shortened by 4 bases and J by 2 bases, with 8 bases between the two germline ends. The CDR3 runs 13 residues. Germline CDR1 and CDR2: LGHNA and YNFKEQ. DNA of the CDR3: TGTGCCAGCAGCCTCATCCGACAAGAGACCCAGTACTTC. This codes for CASSLIRQETQYF.

This clonotype was detected ten times or more. The CDR3 is CASSSTGGNTEAFF. For the CDR3, the DNA is TGCGCCAGCAGCTCGACGGGGGGAAACACTGAAGCTTTCTTT. The chain is built from TRBV5-1 and TRBJ1-1; D might be TRBD1 (5 bases). The CDR3 has 14 amino acids. Germline CDR1 and CDR2: SGHRS and YFSETQ. V shed 3 bases and J shed 2 bases, with 11 bases lying between them.

In its sample, this clonotype was seen many times. The chain is built from TRBV7-9 and TRBJ2-3, with TRBD2 identical over 15 bases. The CDR3 is made up of 17 amino acids. Germline CDR1 is SEHNR and CDR2 is FQNEAQ (reference sequence). V was clipped by 4 bases and J by 2 bases; unmatched bases: 4. CDR3 protein: CASSSGLAGGYTDTQYF. As DNA, the CDR3 is TGTGCCAGCAGCTCGGGACTAGCGGGAGGATACACAGATACGCAGTATTTT.

This clonotype came up many times. For the CDR3, the DNA is TGTGCCAGCAGTTTTCTAGAAGGCGTCGATGAGCAGTTCTTC. Encoded protein: CASSFLEGVDEQFF. This chain uses TRBV28 with TRBJ2-1, with D unresolved. Germline values: CDR1 MDHEN, CDR2 SYDVKM. V lost 3 bases and J lost 8, with 14 bases in between. The length of the CDR3 is 14 residues.

In its sample, this clonotype was seen a few times. The V gene is TRBV7-2, the J gene TRBJ1-3; maybe TRBD1 (5 bases). The V and J ends lost 3 bases and 4 bases respectively, with 16 bases between them. Germline assignment: CDR1 SGHTA and CDR2 FQGNSA. This CDR3 contains 16 residues. The DNA of the CDR3 is TGTGCCAGCAGCTTGGCAGGGACGGTTATAGGAAACACCATATATTTT. Translated, it gives CASSLAGTVIGNTIYF.

The rearrangement uses TRBV6-1 and TRBJ1-1, with 7 bases fitting TRBD1. V shed 6 bases and J 9 bases; nucleotides not matched to a gene: 10. The CDR3 is 13 amino acids. Per germline, CDR1 MNHNS and CDR2 SASEGT. CDR3 sequence: CASRILGQLQAFF. CDR3 in DNA: TGTGCCAGCAGGATTCTGGGACAGCTCCAAGCTTTCTTT.

Note on this clonotype: This likely traces to a read error, being one base from a far larger clone. The chain recombines TRBV20-1 with TRBJ2-7, with 9 nucleotides matching TRBD1. The germline V gene has CDR1 DFQATT and CDR2 SNEGSKA (reference sequence). CDR3 length: 15 residues. Trimming at V came to 4 bases and at J to 7 bases, leaving 14 bases not matched to a gene. DNA of the CDR3: TGCAGTGCTACAACACCGGGACAGGGAGACAATGAGCAGTACTTC. The encoded protein is CSATTPGQGDNEQYF.

This clonotype occurred many times. V gene TRBV6-2 or TRBV6-3 combines with J gene TRBJ2-7, with D perhaps TRBD1 or TRBD2 (5 bases each). The germline V gene encodes CDR1 MNHEY and CDR2 SVGEGT. The CDR3 loop spans 16 amino acids. Trimming cost V 2 bases and J 0 bases, with 14 bases left between them. CDR3: CASSYGGDLVSYEQYF. CDR3 nucleotides: TGTGCCAGCAGTTACGGGGGAGATTTGGTCTCCTACGAGCAGTACTTC.